This T cell receptor beta chain was profiled in a study of blood T cell repertoires in COVID-19. This clone was recorded only once. Trimming took 4 bases from V and 0 from J; bases not matched to a gene: 4. Germline assignment: CDR1 GTSNPN and CDR2 SVGIG (reference sequence). The CDR3 contains 15 residues. In the authors' workflow: Estimates of nucleated cell counts were drawn from the amplification of reference gene primers. Clones were read by immunoSEQ multiplex PCR, and TCRdb kept only the in-frame ones, dropping some. That table furnishes V, J and clone size, whereas the DNA furnished D and trimming. Here the sample spans some 320,000 clones, roughly 90% being singletons.

This chain connects TRBV30 to TRBJ2-2, with 8 positions matching TRBD2. The sample comprised PBMCs or T cells enriched from blood (not recorded which). The sequence was obtained from a woman between 50 and 59 years old who had been exposed to COVID-19. The CDR3 bases are TGTGCCTGGAACAGCGGGGGAGCGAACACCGGGGAGCTGTTTTTT. This codes for CAWNSGGANTGELFF.